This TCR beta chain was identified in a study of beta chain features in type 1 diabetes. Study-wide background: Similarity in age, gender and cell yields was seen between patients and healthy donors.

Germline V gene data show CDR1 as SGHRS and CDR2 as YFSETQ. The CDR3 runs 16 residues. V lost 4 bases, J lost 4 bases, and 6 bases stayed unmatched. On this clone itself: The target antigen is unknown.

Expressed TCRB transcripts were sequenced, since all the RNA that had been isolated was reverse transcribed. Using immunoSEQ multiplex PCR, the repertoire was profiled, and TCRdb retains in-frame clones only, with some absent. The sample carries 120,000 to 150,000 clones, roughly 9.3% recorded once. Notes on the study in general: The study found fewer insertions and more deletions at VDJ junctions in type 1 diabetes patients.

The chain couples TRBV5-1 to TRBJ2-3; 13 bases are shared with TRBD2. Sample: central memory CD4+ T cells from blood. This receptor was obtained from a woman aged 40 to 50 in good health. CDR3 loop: CASSPRTSGGSDTQYF. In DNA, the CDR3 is TGCGCCAGCAGCCCTAGGACTAGCGGGGGATCAGATACGCAGTATTTT.